A selection of T cell receptor beta chains follows, all from one sample in a study of blood T cell repertoires in COVID-19. TCRdb's copy holds only in-frame clones and misses some; the assay was immunoSEQ multiplex PCR. The sample has 150,000 to 200,000 clones, about 82% seen once; the top ten hold 4.5% to 5.5%. Material: peripheral blood. All receptors come from a woman aged 25 to 39 with acute or convalescent COVID-19. CDR3s include the opening cysteine and the closing phenylalanine or tryptophan. D genes are given only for firm matches. Clone size, where shown, is once, few, many, or a class for clones that have expanded.

J gene,V gene,clone size,D gene,CDR3 DNA,CDR3 protein
TRBJ2-1,TRBV25-1,few,TRBD2,TGTGCCAGCAGCTTAGGACTAGCGGCCAATGAGCAGTTCTTC,CASSLGLAANEQFF
TRBJ1-2,TRBV6-5,.,.,TGTGCCAGCAGTTTTTTAGGGGGAGGCTACACCTTC,CASSFLGGGYTF
TRBJ2-1,TRBV12-3/TRBV12-4,.,.,TGTGCCAGCACCCCAGGGGTCACCAATGAGCAGTTCTTC,CASTPGVTNEQFF
TRBJ2-1,TRBV7-9,.,TRBD2,TGTGCCAGCAGCCTTACCCCGGGGCTAGCGGGGGACAATGAGCAGTTCTTC,CASSLTPGLAGDNEQFF
TRBJ1-1,TRBV30,.,.,TGTGCCTGGAGTGTGGAGGGGAACACTGAAGCTTTCTTT,CAWSVEGNTEAFF
TRBJ1-2,TRBV21-1,once,.,TGTGCCAGCCTCCCCTATGGCTACACCTTC,CASLPYGYTF
TRBJ2-1,TRBV28,.,.,TGTGCCAGCAACCCCGGCGGGTTCTCCTACAATGAGCAGTTCTTC,CASNPGGFSYNEQFF
TRBJ2-7,TRBV5-4,.,TRBD1,TGTGCCAGCAGCCAAGGACAGGGACCACGTTACGAGCAGTACTTC,CASSQGQGPRYEQYF
TRBJ2-1,TRBV5-4,.,.,TGTGCCAGCCCGGACGGCCCGCGGGGTGAGCAGTTCTTC,CASPDGPRGEQFF
TRBJ1-4,TRBV30,.,TRBD1,TGTGCCTGGAGTGGGGGGACAGGGAGGGGTAATGAAAAACTGTTTTTT,CAWSGGTGRGNEKLFF
TRBJ1-1,TRBV13,once,.,TGTGCCAGCAGCTTTTATTCGGGTGTGGCGAACACTGAAGCTTTCTTT,CASSFYSGVANTEAFF
TRBJ2-7,TRBV5-6,once,TRBD2,TGTGCCAGCAGACCGGGACTAGCGGGAGGGCCCTACGAGCAGTACTTC,CASRPGLAGGPYEQYF
TRBJ2-3,TRBV19,.,.,TGTGCCAGTAGTCGAAGGACAGGCGGGGCAGATACGCAGTATTTT,CASSRRTGGADTQYF
TRBJ2-7,TRBV6-6,once,TRBD1,TGTGCCAGCGGATTAACCGGGACAGGGTCCTACGAGCAGTACTTC,CASGLTGTGSYEQYF
TRBJ2-3,TRBV25-1,.,.,TGTGCCAGCAGCGAAACTGAGAATACGCAGTATTTT,CASSETENTQYF
TRBJ1-5,TRBV5-4,once,.,TGTGCCAGCAGCTTGGACCGGGATCAGCCCCAGCATTTT,CASSLDRDQPQHF
TRBJ1-2,TRBV20-1,.,TRBD1,TGCAGTGCTAGTGCCCGGGACAGCTTCTATGGCTACACCTTC,CSASARDSFYGYTF
TRBJ1-2,TRBV10-3,.,TRBD1,TGTGCCATCCAGGGGGGCCAGGCCTATGGCTACACCTTC,CAIQGGQAYGYTF
TRBJ1-1,TRBV28,.,.,TGTGCCAGCAGACCCCAGCAGGGGATGAACACTGAAGCTTTCTTT,CASRPQQGMNTEAFF
TRBJ2-1,TRBV2,.,TRBD2,TGTGCCAGCACATCAATTGCGGGAGGGGCTACGCAGTTCTTC,CASTSIAGGATQFF
TRBJ2-3,TRBV19,.,TRBD1,TGTGCCAGTTTGGACAGGGGGAACACAGATACGCAGTATTTT,CASLDRGNTDTQYF
TRBJ2-2,TRBV20-1,.,.,TGCAGTGCTAGTCCCTCTGCCCAGGCTACCGGGGAGCTGTTTTTT,CSASPSAQATGELFF
TRBJ1-1,TRBV9,.,.,TGTGCCAGCAGTCTACAGTCGAAGAACACTGAAGCTTTCTTT,CASSLQSKNTEAFF
TRBJ1-1,TRBV2,.,.,TGTGCCACGCCAATAGGAGTGAACACTGAAGCTTTCTTT,CATPIGVNTEAFF
TRBJ2-1,TRBV7-9,.,TRBD2,TGTGCCAGCAGCCCACCTAGCGGTGGCTTTTATGAGCAGTTCTTC,CASSPPSGGFYEQFF